This is a list of T cell receptor beta chains from one sample in a study of breast tumors, draining lymph nodes, adjacent tissues. TCRdb reprocessed the multiplex PCR reads with MiXCR, giving one entry per CDR3 protein. This table has 150,000 to 200,000 distinct CDR3 sequences, 25% to 40% appearing once. What was sequenced was axillary lymph node tissue. These receptors were obtained from a female donor with breast cancer. Some clones in this sample may be carry-over from other donors' samples. The CDR3 runs from the conserved cysteine through the conserved F or W. The order of the fields is CDR3 DNA, CDR3 protein, clone size, D gene, V gene, J gene. The D gene is left open where the match is weak. Clone size appears in some rows only: once, few, many, or a class for an expanded clone.

CDR3 DNA: TGTGCCACCAGCAGAGCAGGGACCCAAGAGACCCAGTACTTC
CDR3 protein: CATSRAGTQETQYF
clone size: many
D gene: NA
V gene: TRBV15
J gene: TRBJ2-5

CDR3 DNA: TGCGCCAGCAGCCAGGACCTTGCCCGGCAAGAGACCCAGTACTTC
CDR3 protein: CASSQDLARQETQYF
clone size: many
D gene: NA
V gene: TRBV4-1
J gene: TRBJ2-5

CDR3 DNA: TGCGCCAGCAGCGGGACTAGCGGGGGGGCCGGTGAGCAGTTCTTC
CDR3 protein: CASSGTSGGAGEQFF
clone size: NA
D gene: TRBD2
V gene: TRBV5-6
J gene: TRBJ2-1

CDR3 DNA: TGTGCCAGCAGCTTAGGTGGGACAGGACAACAAGAGACCCAGTACTTC
CDR3 protein: CASSLGGTGQQETQYF
clone size: many
D gene: TRBD1
V gene: TRBV13
J gene: TRBJ2-5

CDR3 DNA: TGCAGTGCTATCAACGTCTACTATGGCCCCACCTTC
CDR3 protein: CSAINVYYGPTF
clone size: NA
D gene: NA
V gene: TRBV20-1
J gene: TRBJ1-2

CDR3 DNA: TGTGCCAGCACAAGGAATCCCGGCCCCGACGAAAAACTGTTTTTT
CDR3 protein: CASTRNPGPDEKLFF
clone size: NA
D gene: NA
V gene: TRBV4-2
J gene: TRBJ1-4

CDR3 DNA: TGTGCCAGCAGCTTAGTTGCGGGGGGGCGGGAGACCCAGTACTTC
CDR3 protein: CASSLVAGGRETQYF
clone size: many
D gene: TRBD2
V gene: TRBV11-2
J gene: TRBJ2-5

CDR3 DNA: TGCAGTGCTAGAGATGCCGGGACAGGCGCCCCCTATGGCTACACCTTC
CDR3 protein: CSARDAGTGAPYGYTF
clone size: many
D gene: TRBD1
V gene: TRBV20-1
J gene: TRBJ1-2

CDR3 DNA: TGTGCCATCAGCGGTAATAACTATGGCTACACCTTC
CDR3 protein: CAISGNNYGYTF
clone size: NA
D gene: NA
V gene: TRBV10-3
J gene: TRBJ1-2

CDR3 DNA: TGCGCCAGCAGCTTGGGTACAGGGCGGGACAATGAGCAGTTCTTC
CDR3 protein: CASSLGTGRDNEQFF
clone size: many
D gene: NA
V gene: TRBV5-1
J gene: TRBJ2-1

CDR3 DNA: TGTGCCAGCAGCTTTGGGACAGAGCAGTTCTTC
CDR3 protein: CASSFGTEQFF
clone size: many
D gene: NA
V gene: TRBV7-2
J gene: TRBJ2-1

CDR3 DNA: TGTGCCAGCAGCTTAGGCCTTGGGGGACTAGCGGGCAGGGAGACCCAGTACTTC
CDR3 protein: CASSLGLGGLAGRETQYF
clone size: NA
D gene: TRBD2
V gene: TRBV7-9
J gene: TRBJ2-5

CDR3 DNA: TGTGCCAGCAGCCCCCGTTTGCGAACTAGCGGGACCCTCCCCGTCGACAATGAGCAGTTCTTC
CDR3 protein: CASSPRLRTSGTLPVDNEQFF
clone size: many
D gene: TRBD2
V gene: TRBV7-8
J gene: TRBJ2-1

CDR3 DNA: TGTGCCAGCAGCTTAACGGGACTAGCGGGACTCCGCCAAGAGACCCAGTACTTC
CDR3 protein: CASSLTGLAGLRQETQYF
clone size: many
D gene: TRBD2
V gene: TRBV7-2
J gene: TRBJ2-5

CDR3 DNA: TGTGCCTGGAGTGTGGGGGGCCCGGGTGAAAAACTGTTTTTT
CDR3 protein: CAWSVGGPGEKLFF
clone size: many
D gene: NA
V gene: TRBV30
J gene: TRBJ1-4

CDR3 DNA: TGTGCCAGCAGCTTATCAGGGAATCCGCCCCAGCATTTT
CDR3 protein: CASSLSGNPPQHF
clone size: NA
D gene: NA
V gene: TRBV11-1
J gene: TRBJ1-5

CDR3 DNA: TGTGCCACCAGTGATATGACAGCGATATCCACAGATACGCAGTATTTT
CDR3 protein: CATSDMTAISTDTQYF
clone size: NA
D gene: NA
V gene: TRBV24-1
J gene: TRBJ2-3